This TCR beta chain emerged from a study of OX40 agonist ivuxolimab in advanced cancers. As for the study in general: Partial responses were achieved by three patients, of whom one had hepatocellular carcinoma and two had cutaneous melanoma.

TCRdb's table, derived via immunoSEQ multiplex PCR, lists solely in-frame clones and lacks some. The table lists some 73,000 clones, 70% to 90% of them singletons. This CDR3 contains 16 residues. It was autoimmune disease history or systemic immunosuppression that excluded patients. The chain recombines TRBV21-1 with TRBJ2-5; the table calls TRBD1, which could not be checked here. TRBV21-1 is shown as a pseudogene. This sequence was found in an adult with an advanced solid tumor such as melanoma, head and neck, liver or kidney cancer. The sample was CD4+ or CD8+ T cells sorted from blood, taken in a trial of the OX40 agonist ivuxolimab. CDR3 loop: CASSKPLTGVGETQYF. The CDR3 DNA reads as TGTGCCAGCAGCAAACCGCTGACAGGGGTGGGGGAGACCCAGTACTTC.